This T cell receptor beta chain was retrieved from a study of blood T cell repertoires in COVID-19. Study as a whole: COVID-19 samples collected from the United States, Italy and Spain covered acute and convalescent phases. PBMCs, B-cell-depleted T cells, or T cells provided the cDNA or gDNA that made up the material.

The method was immunoSEQ multiplex PCR; TCRdb's version includes in-frame clones alone and lacks a portion of them. This sample has some 330,000 clones; around 92% occur once, and the top ten carry about 1.7%. Seattle researchers signed up patients amid active infection and tracked them longitudinally. This CDR3 comprises 16 residues. Germline CDR1 is LNHDA and CDR2 is SQIVND (reference sequence). The V segment lost 1 base and the J segment 7 bases; nucleotides outside the gene matches: 7. The source of this sequence is a woman aged 30 to 39 with COVID-19, enrolled during active disease. The chain couples TRBV19 to TRBJ1-6, with TRBD1 matching 7 bases. Sequenced: peripheral blood. CDR3 residues: CASSIVARGRNSPLHF. CDR3 in DNA: TGTGCCAGTAGTATAGTGGCGAGGGGGCGGAATTCACCCCTCCACTTT.